This TCR beta chain was sequenced during a study of blood T cell repertoires in COVID-19. The overall study: Sample material is recorded as cDNA or gDNA derived from T cells, B-cell-depleted T cells, or PBMCs.

Original data processing: Amplified reference gene primers provided the basis for estimating nucleated cell counts. TCRdb's copy holds only in-frame clones and misses some; the assay was immunoSEQ multiplex PCR. The V and J calls and clone size are taken from that table; D and trimming were inferred from the DNA. The top ten hold 0.85% to 1.3% of the sample, which has roughly 380,000 clones, more than 65% seen once. The CDR3 totals 16 residues. V dropped 0 bases and J dropped 3 bases, with 12 bases sitting between them. Germline V CDR1 and CDR2: MGHRA, YSYEKL. The table lists this clone with a few counts.

The chain carries TRBV4-1 and TRBJ1-5; no clear D. Sequenced input: peripheral blood. The receptor comes from a human donor with acute or convalescent COVID-19. The donor label of this sample is uncertain. The DNA of the CDR3 is TGCGCCAGCAGCCAAGATAACGACTACTACAATCAGCCCCAGCATTTT. The encoded protein is CASSQDNDYYNQPQHF.